The 6 T cell receptor beta chains below come from one sample, sequenced in a study of blood T cell repertoires in COVID-19. Assay used: immunoSEQ multiplex PCR; TCRdb lists only in-frame clones, some missing. The sample has fewer than 300,000 clones, around 85% seen once. The sequencing input was PBMCs or T cells enriched from blood (not recorded which). The source is a young woman who had recovered from COVID-19.

The chain recombines TRBV2 with TRBJ1-5, with D perhaps matching TRBD1 (5 bases). The CDR3 totals 14 residues. Germline loops: CDR1 SNHLY, CDR2 FYNNEI. With 5 bases removed from V and 0 bases from J, the gap between germline ends came to 8 bases. CDR3 DNA sequence: TGTGCCAGCAGTTCGACAGTTAGCAATCAGCCCCAGCATTTT. Amino acid sequence: CASSSTVSNQPQHF.

This rearrangement joins TRBV6-1 to TRBJ2-3, with D unresolved. The CDR3 sequence is 14 residues long. Per the germline V gene, CDR1 is MNHNS and CDR2 is SASEGT. The ends were cut back, 0 bases at V and 8 bases at J, with 12 bases in the middle. The CDR3 reads CASSEAFGSGTQYF. The CDR3, as DNA: TGTGCCAGCAGTGAAGCCTTTGGGTCAGGTACGCAGTATTTT.

This clone was seen a handful of times. The J gene is TRBJ2-7, the V gene TRBV27, with 9 bases that match TRBD1. Per the germline V gene, CDR1 is MNHEY and CDR2 is SMNVEV (reference sequence). CDR3 length: 14 amino acids. After removal of 3 bases from V and 3 bases from J, the junction contained 3 bases not matched to a gene. In DNA, the CDR3 is TGTGCCAGCAGTTTCGGGACAGGGAGCTACGAGCAGTACTTC. It translates to CASSFGTGSYEQYF.

This rearrangement joins TRBV7-6 to TRBJ2-5; 12 bases map to TRBD2. This CDR3 has 18 residues. The germline V gene encodes CDR1 SGHVS and CDR2 FNYEAQ. Trimming at V came to 2 bases and at J to 4 bases, leaving 11 bases not matched to a gene. CDR3 sequence: CASSLRASGGAARETQYF. The CDR3 DNA reads TGTGCCAGCAGCTTAAGGGCTAGCGGGGGGGCAGCCCGAGAGACCCAGTACTTC.

This clone was recorded once. The V call is TRBV15, the J call TRBJ2-3, with D unresolved. Germline V gives CDR1 LNHNV, CDR2 YYDKDF (reference sequence). The CDR3 runs 14 residues. The germline V and J ends were trimmed by 9 bases and 1 base, with 14 bases remaining between them. Here the CDR3 DNA reads TGTGCCACTCGAGCTAGAAGCGGCACAGATACGCAGTATTTT. This translates into CATRARSGTDTQYF.

The chain links TRBV5-1 to TRBJ2-1, with TRBD2 identical over 10 bases. The V gene's germline CDR1 is SGHRS and CDR2 YFSETQ. Losses at the gene ends were 3 bases for V and 7 bases for J; bases not matched to a gene: 10. The CDR3 spans 16 residues. CDR3 residues: CASSYNPGTSANEQFF. For the CDR3, the DNA is TGCGCCAGCAGCTATAACCCTGGGACTAGCGCGAATGAGCAGTTCTTC.